The 18 T cell receptor beta chains presented below share a single source sample, sequenced in a study of blood T cell repertoires in COVID-19. Libraries were prepared by immunoSEQ multiplex PCR; TCRdb keeps only in-frame clonotypes and omits some of them. The sample contains 300,000 to 400,000 clones, 86% of which appear only once. Sequenced input: peripheral blood. The origin of the receptors is a woman in her sixties or seventies with COVID-19, enrolled during active disease.

The chain joins TRBV19 to TRBJ1-2; 9 bases map to TRBD1. CDR3 length: 15 residues. Germline lookup yields CDR1 LNHDA and CDR2 SQIVND (reference sequence). Trimming took 5 bases from V and 5 from J; bases not matched to a gene: 9. CDR3 protein: CASSPKADRGYGYTF. CDR3 DNA: TGTGCCAGTAGTCCCAAAGCGGACAGGGGATATGGCTACACCTTC.

The chain couples TRBV11-1 to TRBJ2-5; 12 bases align to TRBD2. There are 15 residues in the CDR3. Germline V lookup: CDR1 SGHAT, CDR2 FQDESV (reference sequence). V lost 2 bases to trimming and J lost 4 bases; unmatched junction nucleotides: 2. As DNA, the CDR3 is TGTGCCAGCAGCTTAAGACTAGCGGGGGTAGAGACCCAGTACTTC. Translation gives CASSLRLAGVETQYF.

The table lists this clone with a count of one. J is TRBJ2-3 and V is TRBV19; possible D gene TRBD1, 6 bases. Germline loops: CDR1 LNHDA, CDR2 SQIVND (reference sequence). The CDR3 is 15 residues long. The V end lost 8 bases, the J end lost 4 bases, and 19 bases lay between the germline ends. As DNA, the CDR3 is TGTGCCAGTGGAGCGGACAGAGAGGGCCCAGATACGCAGTATTTT. This codes for CASGADREGPDTQYF.

The V and J genes are TRBV5-1 and TRBJ2-3; no firm D call. The V end lost 2 bases, the J end lost 5 bases, and 3 bases lay between the germline ends. From germline, CDR1 is SGHRS and CDR2 YFSETQ. The CDR3 length is 11 residues. The CDR3 sequence: CASSFKDTQYF. For the CDR3, the DNA is TGCGCCAGCAGCTTTAAAGATACGCAGTATTTT.

The chain carries TRBV24-1 and TRBJ1-2, with a weak D call TRBD1 (6 bases). The V end lost 2 bases, the J end lost 8 bases, and 17 bases lay between the germline ends. The CDR3 runs to 15 residues. Germline loops: CDR1 KGHDR, CDR2 SFDVKD. CDR3 region: CATSDSRQALKGYTF. DNA of the CDR3: TGTGCCACCAGTGATTCCCGACAGGCCCTCAAGGGCTACACCTTC.

V usage is TRBV24-1 and J usage is TRBJ2-3; 9 bases fit TRBD1. V dropped 7 bases and J dropped 3; count of bases not matched to a gene: 13. Germline V gene data show CDR1 as KGHDR and CDR2 as SFDVKD. The length of the CDR3 is 17 residues. In nucleotides, the CDR3 is TGTGCCACCAGCCCCAATACCGGGACAGGGTTGACAGATACGCAGTATTTT. Its translation: CATSPNTGTGLTDTQYF.

The chain recombines TRBV30 with TRBJ2-5; TRBD1 aligns across 7 bases. The CDR3 spans 13 residues. V shed 3 bases, J shed 3 bases, and the junction held 4 bases outside the gene matches. Germline V gene sequence: CDR1 GTSNPN, CDR2 SVGIG (reference sequence). The CDR3 here is CAWSQGVEETQYF. The CDR3 bases are TGTGCCTGGAGCCAGGGGGTAGAAGAGACCCAGTACTTC.

The chain employs TRBV11-2 and TRBJ1-1, with D unclear. The V gene's germline CDR1 is SGHAT and CDR2 FQNNGV. V dropped 4 bases and J dropped 0 bases, with 21 bases sitting between them. The CDR3 is made up of 18 amino acids. The CDR3 here is CASSSISVVGNLNTEAFF. The CDR3 region has the DNA TGTGCCAGCAGCTCTATTTCCGTCGTGGGCAACCTGAACACTGAAGCTTTCTTT.

The chain has TRBV23-1 and TRBJ1-2; 8 bases are a match to TRBD1. TRBV23-1 belongs to the ORF category, with a function that is uncertain. CDR3 length equals 14 residues. V shed 4 bases and J 3 bases; nucleotides not matched to a gene: 4. CDR3 coding DNA: TGCGCCAGCAGTCCGTCAGGGGGCGACTATGGCTACACCTTC. It is translated as CASSPSGGDYGYTF.

The gene calls are TRBV19 and TRBJ2-3, with D perhaps matching TRBD1 (5 bases). The germline gives CDR1 LNHDA, CDR2 SQIVND (reference sequence). V lost 7 bases and J 2 bases, leaving 22 bases between the germline ends. This CDR3 has 17 residues. The CDR3 here is CASTSVDRTQFTDTQYF. The CDR3 DNA reads as TGTGCCAGTACCTCCGTCGACCGGACACAGTTCACAGATACGCAGTATTTT. The full variable domain, in which reference TRBV19 and TRBJ2-3 provide the parts outside the CDR3, is DGGITQSPKYLFRKEGQNVTLSCEQNLNHDAMYWYRQDPGQGLRLIYYSQIVNDFQKGDIAEGYSVSREKKESFPLTVTSAQKNPTAFYLCASTSVDRTQFTDTQYFGPGTRLTVL.

This rearrangement joins TRBV6-5 to TRBJ1-2; D call uncertain. The CDR3 has 14 amino acids. Per the germline V gene, CDR1 is MNHEY and CDR2 is SVGAGI. V lost 2 bases and J 7 bases, leaving 14 bases between the germline ends. The CDR3 DNA reads TGTGCCAGCAGTTACGGCCCAGGTATCGGTGGCTACACCTTC. This encodes CASSYGPGIGGYTF.

This clone showed up just once. The chain is built from TRBV21-1 and TRBJ2-1; the table's D gene call, TRBD1, was not cross checked with the DNA. TRBV21-1 is a pseudogene. The CDR3 is 17 amino acids. CDR3 bases: TGTGCCAGCAGTAATCGGGACACCCTGCACTCCTACAATGAGCAGTTCTTC. This gives the protein CASSNRDTLHSYNEQFF.

The CDR3 is CASSSTGERGGGETQYF. CDR3 coding DNA: TGCGCCAGCAGCTCTACCGGGGAGCGGGGGGGCGGGGAGACCCAGTACTTC. V and J are TRBV5-1 and TRBJ2-5, with 10 bases matching TRBD2. The J segment lost 5 bases and the V segment lost 3 bases, leaving 13 bases of the junction unmatched. CDR1 and CDR2 (germline): SGHRS, YFSETQ. CDR3 length: 17 residues. Supplemented by reference TRBV5-1 and TRBJ2-5, the full variable domain reads KAGVTQTPRYLIKTRGQQVTLSCSPISGHRSVSWYQQTPGQGLQFLFEYFSETQRNKGNFPGRFSGRQFSNSRSEMNVSTLELGDSALYLCASSSTGERGGGETQYFGPGTRLLVL.

V gene TRBV15 combines with J gene TRBJ1-5, with D maybe TRBD1 (6 bases). Deletions cut 5 bases from V and 9 bases from J, with 14 bases between. The V gene's germline CDR1 is LNHNV and CDR2 YYDKDF (reference sequence). CDR3 length equals 13 residues. CDR3 nucleotides: TGTGCCACCAGCGCTCAGGGGAGTCCGCCCCAGCATTTT. As protein: CATSAQGSPPQHF.

The chain joins TRBV15 to TRBJ2-3; 7 positions match TRBD1. Germline values: CDR1 LNHNV, CDR2 YYDKDF (reference sequence). This CDR3 comprises 17 residues. J lost 4 bases, V lost 1 base, and 11 bases had no gene match. The chain's CDR3 is CATSRGVGTARPDTQYF. The CDR3 coding sequence is TGTGCCACCAGCAGAGGGGTAGGGACAGCAAGGCCAGATACGCAGTATTTT.

This sequence joins TRBV28 and TRBJ2-7, with TRBD1 identical over 8 bases. CDR1 and CDR2 from the germline V gene are MDHEN and SYDVKM. This CDR3 comprises 14 residues. V shed 6 bases, J shed 0 bases, and the junction held 4 bases outside the gene matches. The CDR3 is CASSGTGSSYEQYF. The CDR3 region has the DNA TGTGCCAGCAGCGGGACAGGAAGCTCCTACGAGCAGTACTTC.

The V gene is TRBV3-1 (or the pseudogene TRBV3-2), the J gene TRBJ1-2; D is ambiguous. Germline values: CDR1 LGHDT, CDR2 YNNKEL (reference sequence). CDR3 length: 17 amino acids. The V end lost 0 bases, the J end lost 5 bases, and 19 bases lay between the germline ends. This CDR3 is CASSQDLVFTVGYGYTF. The CDR3 DNA reads as TGTGCCAGCAGCCAAGATCTCGTCTTTACAGTTGGTTATGGCTACACCTTC.

This clone was seen more than once but under ten times. The J gene is TRBJ1-1, the V gene TRBV5-1; 7 nucleotides align to TRBD1. V shed 3 bases, J shed 2 bases, and the junction held 7 bases outside the gene matches. In germline, CDR1 is SGHRS, CDR2 YFSETQ. The CDR3 consists of 15 residues. The CDR3 is CASSSTGDVNTEAFF. The CDR3 DNA sequence: TGCGCCAGCAGCTCCACAGGGGATGTAAACACTGAAGCTTTCTTT.